The next 5 T cell receptor beta chains were all read from a single sample in a study of circulating and synovial CD4+ cells in juvenile arthritis. The repertoire was sequenced with immunoSEQ multiplex PCR; TCRdb's copy has only in-frame clones and lacks some. The data show fewer than 35,000 clones, nearly 95% seen once. Sequencing input: CD4+ T cells from blood. The receptors come from a human donor with juvenile idiopathic arthritis.

The chain has TRBV4-2 and TRBJ2-1; D ambiguous. The CDR3 contains 14 residues. Germline V gene data show CDR1 as LGHNA and CDR2 as YNFKEQ. V lost 2 bases and J lost 8, with 13 bases in between. Here the CDR3 reads CASSQTTRGDEQFF. DNA of the CDR3: TGTGCCAGCAGCCAAACTACGAGAGGCGATGAGCAGTTCTTC.

This clone was picked up one time. The V call is TRBV7-2, the J call TRBJ2-7; D call uncertain. Germline V gene sequence: CDR1 SGHTA, CDR2 FQGNSA. Trimming took 4 bases from V and 0 from J, leaving 4 bases between them. The CDR3 sequence is 12 residues long. The chain's CDR3 is CASSYSSYEQYF. The CDR3 nucleotides are TGTGCCAGCAGCTACAGCTCCTACGAGCAGTACTTC.

The J gene is TRBJ1-2, the V gene TRBV6-1, with D unclear. V lost 3 bases, J lost 7 bases, and 12 bases lay in between. The CDR3 covers 13 residues. Germline V gene sequence: CDR1 MNHNS, CDR2 SASEGT. CDR3 in amino acids: CASSDLHTGGYTF. The CDR3 DNA reads TGTGCCAGCAGTGATCTACACACGGGTGGCTACACCTTC.

The gene calls are TRBV9 and TRBJ1-2, with TRBD1 identical over 7 bases. CDR3 length: 15 amino acids. The J segment lost 7 bases and the V segment lost 3 bases, leaving 12 bases of the junction unmatched. Germline CDR1 is SGDLS and CDR2 is YYNGEE. The CDR3 spells CASSAGEGAGFGYTF. Here the CDR3 DNA reads TGTGCCAGCAGCGCCGGTGAGGGGGCCGGTTTTGGCTACACCTTC.

The rearrangement uses TRBV10-3 and TRBJ2-1; 8 positions match TRBD1. J gave up 6 bases and V 2 bases, and 0 bases lay outside the gene matches. The CDR3 has 13 residues. Germline V lookup: CDR1 ENHRY, CDR2 SYGVKD. The CDR3 coding sequence is TGTGCCATCAGTGAGACAGGGGGCAATGAGCAGTTCTTC. Protein: CAISETGGNEQFF.